Below are 8 T cell receptor beta chains sequenced from a single sample in a study of blood T cell repertoires in COVID-19. Assay used: immunoSEQ multiplex PCR; TCRdb lists only in-frame clones, some missing. The sample shows 80,000 to 95,000 clones, around 87% of them seen only once. The sequenced sample was peripheral blood. The source is a human donor in a cohort sampled during active COVID-19.

The count of this clone is one. This chain links TRBV6-2 or TRBV6-3 with TRBJ1-2, with 8 bases aligning to TRBD1. V lost 6 bases, J lost 4 bases, and 19 bases stayed unmatched. Germline CDR1 reads MNHEY; CDR2 reads SVGEGT. This CDR3 spans 18 amino acids. The CDR3 loop reads CASSPRTGTGRESYGYTF. DNA for the CDR3: TGTGCCAGCAGCCCCAGGACCGGGACAGGACGCGAATCCTATGGCTACACCTTC.

The chain links TRBV5-1 to TRBJ2-2; the D gene is possibly TRBD1 (5 bases). This CDR3 has 13 residues. Germline loops: CDR1 SGHRS, CDR2 YFSETQ. Trimming left V 7 bases short and J 1 base short, with 8 bases between. In DNA form, the CDR3 reads TGCGCCAGCGGGGCACGGAACACCGGGGAGCTGTTTTTT. It is translated as CASGARNTGELFF.

This chain connects TRBV6-1 to TRBJ1-1, with TRBD1 matching 8 bases. Looked up from germline, CDR1 is MNHNS and CDR2 is SASEGT. The CDR3 has 16 residues. J gave up 0 bases and V 2 bases, and 5 bases lay outside the gene matches. DNA for the CDR3: TGTGCCAGCAGTGAACGGCAGGGGGCGGTGAACACTGAAGCTTTCTTT. It specifies CASSERQGAVNTEAFF.

The gene calls are TRBV6-6 and TRBJ2-7; 7 bases line up with TRBD1. Per germline, CDR1 MNHNY and CDR2 SVGAGI (reference sequence). The V gene end was trimmed by 7 bases and the J gene end by 1 base; junction bases not matched to a gene: 10. The CDR3 length is 15 residues. The CDR3 coding sequence is TGTGCCAGCACACACGCCACAGGGGCTTCCTACGAGCAGTACTTC. Amino acid sequence: CASTHATGASYEQYF.

CDR3 protein: CASSPHRGQGLRNEQYF. Here the CDR3 DNA reads TGTGCCAGCAGCCCACATAGGGGACAGGGTTTACGAAACGAGCAGTACTTC. V is TRBV7-2 and J is TRBJ2-7; 9 nucleotides line up with TRBD1. Germline values: CDR1 SGHTA, CDR2 FQGNSA. The V and J ends lost 5 bases and 5 bases, in that order; junction bases with no gene match: 16. The CDR3 runs to 17 residues.

The chain carries TRBV28 and TRBJ2-1; TRBD1 aligns across 7 bases. J was trimmed by 0 bases and V by 6 bases; bases with no gene match: 5. Germline lookup yields CDR1 MDHEN and CDR2 SYDVKM. The CDR3 is made up of 15 amino acids. This CDR3 reads CASSNYRGSYNEQFF. The CDR3 DNA reads TGTGCCAGCAGCAACTACAGGGGCTCCTACAATGAGCAGTTCTTC.

The count of this clone is one. V usage is TRBV2 and J usage is TRBJ1-4, with unresolved D. The CDR3 totals 14 residues. V was trimmed by 10 bases and J by 7 bases, leaving 19 bases between them. Per the germline V gene, CDR1 is SNHLY and CDR2 is FYNNEI. CDR3 bases: TGTGCCACCAACCGGCGGTATAAGAGTGAAAAACTGTTTTTT. Translation gives CATNRRYKSEKLFF.

V usage is TRBV10-3 and J usage is TRBJ1-1; 8 nucleotides align to TRBD1. CDR1 and CDR2 (germline): ENHRY, SYGVKD. CDR3 length equals 14 residues. The trim removed 4 bases at V and 3 bases at J, leaving 4 bases unmatched. The CDR3 region has the DNA TGTGCCATCAGTGTCGACAGGGGAGACACTGAAGCTTTCTTT. This codes for CAISVDRGDTEAFF.